This TCR beta chain was identified during a study of blood T cell repertoires in COVID-19. Study as a whole: Samples came from the United States, Italy and Spain, spanning acute and convalescent COVID-19.

Seattle's cohort entered during active infection and was followed longitudinally. Under the authors' procedure: Amplification of reference gene primers was used by the study to estimate nucleated cell counts. Data came from immunoSEQ multiplex PCR; TCRdb stores just in-frame clones and leaves some out. That table furnishes V, J and clone size, whereas the DNA furnished D and trimming. The repertoire consists of approximately 350,000 clones, with about nine tenths occurring once and the leading ten covering around 6%. This CDR3 is 18 amino acids long. Trimming shortened V by 5 bases and J by 0 bases, and 22 bases separated the two germline ends. Germline V gene data show CDR1 as SGHRS and CDR2 as YFSETQ.

Source material: peripheral blood. The sequence derives from a woman in her fifties or sixties with COVID-19, enrolled during active disease. The rearrangement uses TRBV5-1 and TRBJ2-3; possible D gene TRBD1, 6 bases. CDR3 nucleotide sequence: TGCGCCAGCAGATTCACTTCCTACAGGGTAGCTAGCACAGATACGCAGTATTTT. It codes for CASRFTSYRVASTDTQYF.